This TCR beta chain emerged from a study of T cells in Graves' hyperthyroidism and ophthalmopathy. Study-wide results and caveats: Most thyroid-expanded clonotypes above 0.001 were also found in blood.

Notes on this clonotype: The antigen remains unidentified.

V shed 10 bases, J shed 2 bases, and the junction held 14 bases outside the gene matches. CDR1 and CDR2 from the germline V gene are SGHAT and FQDESV (reference sequence). The length of the CDR3 is 17 residues. Amplification yielded TCR beta CDR3 regions, with RNA transcripts as the source. When the TCR CDR3 underwent first-round RT-PCR, the HTBI primer set was used. MiXCR was run by TCRdb on the multiplex PCR reads, yielding one entry per CDR3 protein. The data show over 300,000 distinct CDR3 sequences, 11% to 15% seen once. Patients counted as stable if ophthalmopathy did not develop within 18 months. The PBMCs had their origin in 10 ml of fresh peripheral blood.

The sequencing sample was made of blood. The chain couples TRBV11-1 to TRBJ2-3; 11 bases are a match to TRBD2. The receptor was derived from a woman in her sixties with Graves' hyperthyroidism. In nucleotides, the CDR3 is TGTGCCATCAGGGCCGGACTAGCGGGTCCAATCACAGATACGCAGTATTTT. This codes for CAIRAGLAGPITDTQYF.